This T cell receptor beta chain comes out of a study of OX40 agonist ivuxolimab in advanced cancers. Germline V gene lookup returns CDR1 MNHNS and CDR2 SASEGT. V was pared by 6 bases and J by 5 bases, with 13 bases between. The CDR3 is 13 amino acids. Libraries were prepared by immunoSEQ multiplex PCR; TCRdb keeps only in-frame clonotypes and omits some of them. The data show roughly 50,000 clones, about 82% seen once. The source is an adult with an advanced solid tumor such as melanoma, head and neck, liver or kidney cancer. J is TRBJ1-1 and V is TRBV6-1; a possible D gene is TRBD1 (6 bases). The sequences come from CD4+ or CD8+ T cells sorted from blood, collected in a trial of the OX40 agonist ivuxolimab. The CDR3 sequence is CASSLRGRTEAFF. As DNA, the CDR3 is TGTGCCAGCAGCCTCAGGGGTAGGACTGAAGCTTTCTTT.